The present entry profiles one T cell receptor beta chain with its context. Its antigen is still unknown. Template material for amplifying TCR beta CDR3 regions consisted of RNA transcripts. The HTBI primer set was used in a first-round RT-PCR of the TCR CDR3. MiXCR was run by TCRdb on the multiplex PCR reads, yielding one entry per CDR3 protein. The sample comprises 600,000 to 850,000 distinct CDR3 sequences, around a sixth of which are singletons, and over 15% rests with the top ten. The data are from a study of T cells in Graves' hyperthyroidism and ophthalmopathy. Study information: The blood sample was taken at first diagnosis, before treatment began. General study findings and limits: With a median lead of approximately 6 months before onset, the model predicted ophthalmopathy. Classification by a 13 V-J model distinguished ophthalmopathy from stable hyperthyroidism. Clonotypes that were expanded in thyroid above 0.001 mostly appeared in blood too.

The source of this sequence is a woman between 45 and 60 years old with Graves' hyperthyroidism that later progressed to Graves' ophthalmopathy. Material for sequencing was blood.

CDR3 residues: CASSFETSGDQETQYF. The DNA of the CDR3 is TGCGCCAGCAGCTTCGAAACTAGCGGGGATCAAGAGACCCAGTACTTC. The genes are TRBV5-1 and TRBJ2-5, with 10 bases aligning to TRBD2. The trim removed 2 bases at V and 2 bases at J, leaving 6 bases unmatched. Per germline, CDR1 SGHRS and CDR2 YFSETQ. The length of the CDR3 is 16 residues.